Below, 2 T cell receptor beta chains from the same sample are listed, as sequenced in a study of OX40 agonist ivuxolimab in advanced cancers. Libraries were constructed by the immunoSEQ multiplex PCR assay. TCRdb provides this immuneACCESS table in a form limited to in-frame rearrangements. Some clones are lacking; in checked studies, under half of them reflect an unresolved V gene, and why the rest are absent is not known. The sample contains 65,000 to 85,000 clones, roughly 88% of them found a single time. 0.45% to 0.6% of the sample goes to the ten largest clones. This material consisted of CD4+ or CD8+ T cells sorted from blood, taken in a trial of the OX40 agonist ivuxolimab. All receptors come from an adult with an advanced solid tumor such as melanoma, head and neck, liver or kidney cancer.

The rearrangement links TRBV2 to TRBJ1-4, with D possibly being TRBD1 (5 bases). CDR3 length equals 16 residues. CDR1 and CDR2 (germline): SNHLY, FYNNEI. V lost 7 bases, J lost 0 bases, and 15 bases lay in between. The CDR3 nucleotides read TGTGCCAGCAATCAGGGCCTATTAGCAACTAATGAAAAACTGTTTTTT. As protein: CASNQGLLATNEKLFF.

Concerning this clone: A read error may produce the germline difference seen at one junction end. This rearrangement joins TRBV19 to TRBJ2-2; no clear D. Germline lookup yields CDR1 LNHDA and CDR2 SQIVND (reference sequence). The CDR3 extends over 11 amino acids. For the CDR3, the DNA is TGTGCCAGTAGGAACGCCGGGGAGCTGTTTTTT. Translating it yields CASRNAGELFF.